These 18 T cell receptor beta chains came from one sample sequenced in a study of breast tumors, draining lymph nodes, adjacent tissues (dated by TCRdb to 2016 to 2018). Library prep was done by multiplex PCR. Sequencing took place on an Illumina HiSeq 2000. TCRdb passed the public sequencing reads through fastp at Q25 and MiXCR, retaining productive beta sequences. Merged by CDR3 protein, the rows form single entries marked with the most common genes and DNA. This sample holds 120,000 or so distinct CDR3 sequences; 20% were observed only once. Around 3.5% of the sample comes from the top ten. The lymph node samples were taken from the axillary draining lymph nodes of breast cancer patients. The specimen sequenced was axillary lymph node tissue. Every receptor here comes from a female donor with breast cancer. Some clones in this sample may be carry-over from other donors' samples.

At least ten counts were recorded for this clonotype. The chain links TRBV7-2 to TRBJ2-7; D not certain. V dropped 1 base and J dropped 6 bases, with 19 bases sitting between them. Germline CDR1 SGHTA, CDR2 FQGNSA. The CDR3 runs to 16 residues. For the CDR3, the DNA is TGTGCCAGCAGCTTAGGTAGTCAGGCCAATACTCCCGAGCAGTACTTC. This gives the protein CASSLGSQANTPEQYF.

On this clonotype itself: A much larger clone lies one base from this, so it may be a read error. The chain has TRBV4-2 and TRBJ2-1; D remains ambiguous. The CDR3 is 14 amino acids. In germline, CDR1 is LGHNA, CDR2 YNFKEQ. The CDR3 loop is CASSQDKLNNERFF. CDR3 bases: TGTGCCAGCAGCCAAGATAAGTTAAACAATGAGCGGTTCTTC.

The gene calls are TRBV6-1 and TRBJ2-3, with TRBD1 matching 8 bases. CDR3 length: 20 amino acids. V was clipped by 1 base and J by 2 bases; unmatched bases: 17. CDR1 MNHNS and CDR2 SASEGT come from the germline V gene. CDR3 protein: CASSEDLRDRRLPHTDTQYF. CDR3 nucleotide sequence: TGTGCCAGCAGTGAAGACCTCAGGGACAGGAGATTACCCCACACAGATACGCAGTATTTT.

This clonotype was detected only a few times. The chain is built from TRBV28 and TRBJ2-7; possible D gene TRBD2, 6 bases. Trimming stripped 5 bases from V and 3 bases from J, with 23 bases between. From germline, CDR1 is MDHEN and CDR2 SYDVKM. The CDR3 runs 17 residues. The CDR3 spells CASSANPREQTLYEQYF. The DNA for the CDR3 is TGTGCCAGCAGTGCGAACCCCCGGGAGCAAACCCTCTACGAGCAGTACTTC. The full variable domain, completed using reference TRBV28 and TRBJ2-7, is DVKVTQSSRYLVKRTGEKVFLECVQDMDHENMFWYRQDPGLGLRLIYFSYDVKMKEKGDIPEGYSVSREKKERFSLILESASTNQTSMYLCASSANPREQTLYEQYFGPGTRLTVT.

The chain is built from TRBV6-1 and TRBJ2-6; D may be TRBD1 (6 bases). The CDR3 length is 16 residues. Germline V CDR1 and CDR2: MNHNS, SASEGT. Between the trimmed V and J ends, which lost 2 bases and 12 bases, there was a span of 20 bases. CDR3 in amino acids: CASSERRGGSAPVLTF. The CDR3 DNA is TGTGCCAGCAGTGAAAGGCGTGGGGGCTCCGCTCCCGTCCTGACTTTC.

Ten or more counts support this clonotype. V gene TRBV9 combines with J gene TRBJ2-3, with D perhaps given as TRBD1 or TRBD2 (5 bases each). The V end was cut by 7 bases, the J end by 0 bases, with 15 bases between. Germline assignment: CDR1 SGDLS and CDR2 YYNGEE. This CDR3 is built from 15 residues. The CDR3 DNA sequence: TGTGCCAGCTCCCTTAGGGGCGGGAGCACAGATACGCAGTATTTT. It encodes CASSLRGGSTDTQYF.

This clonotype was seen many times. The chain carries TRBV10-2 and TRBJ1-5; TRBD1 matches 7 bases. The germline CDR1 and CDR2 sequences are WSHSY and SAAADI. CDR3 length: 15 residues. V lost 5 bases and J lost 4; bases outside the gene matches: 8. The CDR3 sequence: CASSTAETGNQPQHF. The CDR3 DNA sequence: TGCGCCAGCAGTACAGCCGAGACAGGGAATCAGCCCCAGCATTTT.

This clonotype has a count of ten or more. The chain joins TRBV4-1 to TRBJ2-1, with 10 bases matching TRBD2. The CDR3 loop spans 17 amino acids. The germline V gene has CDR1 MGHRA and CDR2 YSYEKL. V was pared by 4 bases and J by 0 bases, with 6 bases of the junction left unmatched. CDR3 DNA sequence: TGCGCCAGCAGCCCAACTACTAGCGGGGACTCCTACAATGAGCAGTTCTTC. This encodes CASSPTTSGDSYNEQFF.

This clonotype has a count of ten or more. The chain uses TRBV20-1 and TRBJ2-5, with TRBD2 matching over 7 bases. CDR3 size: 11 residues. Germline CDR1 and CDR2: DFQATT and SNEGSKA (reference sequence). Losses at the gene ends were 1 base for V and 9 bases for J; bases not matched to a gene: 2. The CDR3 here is CSARAAGAQYF. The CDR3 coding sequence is TGCAGTGCTAGAGCGGCGGGGGCCCAGTACTTC.

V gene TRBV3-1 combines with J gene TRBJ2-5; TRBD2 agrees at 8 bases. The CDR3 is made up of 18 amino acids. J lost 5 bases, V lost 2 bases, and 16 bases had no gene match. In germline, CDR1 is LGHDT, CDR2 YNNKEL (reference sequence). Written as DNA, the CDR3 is TGTGCCAGCAGCCAATTCCTAGCGGGTAGGCATCCTGAGGAGACCCAGTACTTC. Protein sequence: CASSQFLAGRHPEETQYF.

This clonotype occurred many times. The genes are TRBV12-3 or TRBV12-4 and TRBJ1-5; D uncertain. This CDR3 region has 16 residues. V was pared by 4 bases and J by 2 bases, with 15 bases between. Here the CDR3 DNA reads TGTGCCAGCAGTTGGAGGCCAGTGGGAGGCAATCAGCCCCAGCATTTT. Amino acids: CASSWRPVGGNQPQHF.

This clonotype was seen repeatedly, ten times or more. The CDR3 coding sequence is TGTGCCAGCAGAGGCGAGACAGGGGCACTATGGGAGCAGTTCTTC. It yields the protein CASRGETGALWEQFF. The chain employs TRBV9 and TRBJ2-1, with TRBD1 identical over 8 bases. CDR1 and CDR2 from the germline V gene are SGDLS and YYNGEE. Losses at the gene ends were 5 bases for V and 10 bases for J; bases not matched to a gene: 14. This CDR3 comprises 15 residues. The full variable domain, its missing parts supplied by reference TRBV9 and TRBJ2-1, is DSGVTQTPKHLITATGQRVTLRCSPRSGDLSVYWYQQSLDQGLQFLIQYYNGEERAKGNILERFSAQQFPDLHSELNLSSLELGDSALYFCASRGETGALWEQFFGPGTRLTVL.

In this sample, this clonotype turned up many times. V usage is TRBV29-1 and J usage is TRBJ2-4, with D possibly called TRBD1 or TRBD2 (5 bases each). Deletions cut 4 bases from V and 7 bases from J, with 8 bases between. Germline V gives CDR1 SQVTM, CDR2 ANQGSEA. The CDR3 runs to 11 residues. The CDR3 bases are TGCAGCGTTGTTGAGGGGAACATTCAGTACTTC. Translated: CSVVEGNIQYF.

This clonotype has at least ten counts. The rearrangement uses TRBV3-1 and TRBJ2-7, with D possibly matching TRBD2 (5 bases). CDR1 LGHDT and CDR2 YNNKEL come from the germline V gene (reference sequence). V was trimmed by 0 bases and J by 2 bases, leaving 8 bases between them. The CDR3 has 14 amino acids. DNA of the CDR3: TGTGCCAGCAGCCAAGATCCGGGAACCTACGAGCAGTACTTC. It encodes CASSQDPGTYEQYF.

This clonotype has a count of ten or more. CDR3 nucleotide sequence: TGTGCCAGCTCACCTTCCGAGACCCAGTACTTC. Protein product: CASSPSETQYF. The chain recombines TRBV18 with TRBJ2-5, with D unclear. Germline assignment: CDR1 KGHSH and CDR2 LQKENI. There are 11 residues in the CDR3. V was cut by 3 bases and J by 5 bases, with 4 bases left in between.

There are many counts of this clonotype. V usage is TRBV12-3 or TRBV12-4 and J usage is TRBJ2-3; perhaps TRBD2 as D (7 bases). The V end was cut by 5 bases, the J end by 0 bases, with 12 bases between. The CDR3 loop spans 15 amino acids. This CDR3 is CASSDRTRSTDTQYF. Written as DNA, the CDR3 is TGTGCCAGCAGTGACAGGACTAGAAGCACAGATACGCAGTATTTT.

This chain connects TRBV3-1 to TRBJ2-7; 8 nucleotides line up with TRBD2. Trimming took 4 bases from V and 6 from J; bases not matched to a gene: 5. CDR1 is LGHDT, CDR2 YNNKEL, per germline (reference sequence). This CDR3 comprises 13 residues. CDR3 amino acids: CASSPGGAGEQYF. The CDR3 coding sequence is TGTGCCAGCAGCCCCGGGGGGGCGGGCGAGCAGTACTTC.

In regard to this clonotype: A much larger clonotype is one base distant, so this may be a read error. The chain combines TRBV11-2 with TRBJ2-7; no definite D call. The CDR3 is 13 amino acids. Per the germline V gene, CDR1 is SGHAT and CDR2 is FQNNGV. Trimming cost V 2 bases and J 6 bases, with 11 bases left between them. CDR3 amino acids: CASSLISISEQYF. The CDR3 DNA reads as TGTGCCAGCAGCTTAATATCCATTAGCGAGCAGTACTTC.